These 5 T cell receptor beta chains originate from one sample sequenced in a study of blood T cell repertoires in COVID-19. Clones were read by immunoSEQ multiplex PCR, and TCRdb kept only the in-frame ones, dropping some. The repertoire holds 250,000 to 350,000 clones, with almost 90% as singletons. What was sequenced was peripheral blood. These receptors all stem from a woman aged 25 to 39 with COVID-19, enrolled during active disease.

The chain couples TRBV6-2 or TRBV6-3 to TRBJ1-2; D is unclear. The V and J ends lost 2 bases and 2 bases respectively, with 9 bases between them. Germline lookup yields CDR1 MNHEY and CDR2 SVGEGT. This CDR3 has 14 residues. The CDR3: CASSYDIRNYGYTF. The CDR3, as DNA: TGTGCCAGCAGTTACGACATCAGAAACTATGGCTACACCTTC.

The V call is TRBV30, the J call TRBJ1-1; 7 positions agree with TRBD1. J gave up 1 base and V 0 bases, and 11 bases lay outside the gene matches. From germline, CDR1 is GTSNPN and CDR2 SVGIG (reference sequence). CDR3 length equals 17 residues. CDR3 sequence: CAWSVLTGTFGNTEAFF. DNA of the CDR3: TGTGCCTGGAGTGTCCTGACAGGGACGTTTGGGAACACTGAAGCTTTCTTT. Drawing the rest from reference TRBV30 and TRBJ1-1, the complete variable domain is SQTIHQWPATLVQPVGSPLSLECTVEGTSNPNLYWYRQAAGRGLQLLFYSVGIGQISSEVPQNLSASRPQDRQFILSSKKLLLSDSGFYLCAWSVLTGTFGNTEAFFGQGTRLTVV.

The chain recombines TRBV6-6 with TRBJ1-5, with D maybe TRBD1 (6 bases). Trimming cost V 5 bases and J 4 bases, with 9 bases left between them. The CDR3 extends over 13 amino acids. Germline CDR1 MNHNY, CDR2 SVGAGI (reference sequence). The CDR3 loop is CASSLDRNQPQHF. The CDR3 DNA reads TGTGCCAGCAGTCTGGACAGAAATCAGCCCCAGCATTTT.

The J gene is TRBJ2-7, the V gene TRBV21-1; the table gives TRBD2 as D, unverified against the DNA. TRBV21-1 is a pseudogene segment. The CDR3 loop spans 18 amino acids. CDR3 loop: CASSKASSGNPSGDEQYF. CDR3 coding DNA: TGTGCCAGCAGCAAAGCATCTAGCGGGAACCCCTCCGGAGACGAGCAGTACTTC.

The CDR3 region is CASSRQGDTDTQYF. The CDR3 DNA reads as TGTGCCAGCAGCCGACAGGGGGACACAGATACGCAGTATTTT. The V call is TRBV2, the J call TRBJ2-3; TRBD1 matches at 9 bases. From germline, CDR1 is SNHLY and CDR2 FYNNEI. The CDR3 is 14 residues long. J lost 2 bases, V lost 6 bases, and 3 bases had no gene match.